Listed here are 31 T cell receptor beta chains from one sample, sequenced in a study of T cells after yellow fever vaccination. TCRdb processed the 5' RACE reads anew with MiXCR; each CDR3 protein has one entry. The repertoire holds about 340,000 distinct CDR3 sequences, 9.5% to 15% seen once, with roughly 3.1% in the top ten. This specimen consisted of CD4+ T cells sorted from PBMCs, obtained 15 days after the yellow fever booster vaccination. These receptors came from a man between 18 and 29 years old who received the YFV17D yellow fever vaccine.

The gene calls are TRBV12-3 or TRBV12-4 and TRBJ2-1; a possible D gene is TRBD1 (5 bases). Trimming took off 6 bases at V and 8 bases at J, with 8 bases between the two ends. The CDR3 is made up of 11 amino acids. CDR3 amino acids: CASSTGHEQFF. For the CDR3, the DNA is TGTGCCAGCAGCACAGGCCATGAGCAGTTCTTC.

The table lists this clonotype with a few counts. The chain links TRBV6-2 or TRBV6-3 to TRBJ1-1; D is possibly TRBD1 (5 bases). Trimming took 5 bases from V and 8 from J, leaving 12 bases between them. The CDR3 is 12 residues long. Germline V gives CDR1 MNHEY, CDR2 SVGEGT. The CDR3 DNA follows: TGTGCCAGCAGTAACCCGGGGACCGAAGCTTTCTTT. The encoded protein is CASSNPGTEAFF.

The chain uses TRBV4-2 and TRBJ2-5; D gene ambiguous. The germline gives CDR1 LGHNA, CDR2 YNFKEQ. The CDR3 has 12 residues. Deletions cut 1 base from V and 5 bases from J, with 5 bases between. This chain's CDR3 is CASSQAKETQYF. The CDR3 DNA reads TGTGCCAGCAGCCAAGCGAAGGAGACCCAGTACTTC.

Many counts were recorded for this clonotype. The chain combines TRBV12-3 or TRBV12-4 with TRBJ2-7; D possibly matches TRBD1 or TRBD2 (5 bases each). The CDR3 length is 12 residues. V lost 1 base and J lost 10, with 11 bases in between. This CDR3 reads CASSLGGFRQYV. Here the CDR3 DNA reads TGTGCCAGCAGTTTAGGGGGGTTCAGACAGTACGTC.

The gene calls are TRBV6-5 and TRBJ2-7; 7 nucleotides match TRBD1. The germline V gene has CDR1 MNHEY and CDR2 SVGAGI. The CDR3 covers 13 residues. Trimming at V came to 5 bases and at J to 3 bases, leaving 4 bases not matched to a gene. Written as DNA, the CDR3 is TGTGCCAGCAGTCGGGACAGCATCTACGAGCAGTACTTC. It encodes CASSRDSIYEQYF.

DNA for the CDR3: TGTGCCAGCAGTTACTCGGAGGGCCTCTTCGATTCACCCCTCCACTTT. Protein: CASSYSEGLFDSPLHF. The V and J genes are TRBV6-5 and TRBJ1-6; D not certain. The germline gives CDR1 MNHEY, CDR2 SVGAGI. V dropped 0 bases and J dropped 8 bases, with 14 bases sitting between them. The CDR3 totals 16 residues.

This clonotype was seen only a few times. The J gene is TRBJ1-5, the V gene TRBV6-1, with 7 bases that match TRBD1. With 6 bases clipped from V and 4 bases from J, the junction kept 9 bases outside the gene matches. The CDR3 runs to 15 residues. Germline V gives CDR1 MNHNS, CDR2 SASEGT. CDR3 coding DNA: TGTGCCAGCAGGGGCCAGGGGGAGAGTAATCAGCCCCAGCATTTT. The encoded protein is CASRGQGESNQPQHF.

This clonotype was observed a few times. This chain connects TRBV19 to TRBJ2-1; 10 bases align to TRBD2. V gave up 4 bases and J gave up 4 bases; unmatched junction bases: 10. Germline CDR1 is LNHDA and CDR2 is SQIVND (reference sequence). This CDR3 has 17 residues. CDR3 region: CASSNLAGAPRYNEQFF. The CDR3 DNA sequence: TGTGCCAGTAGTAACCTAGCGGGGGCCCCAAGGTACAATGAGCAGTTCTTC. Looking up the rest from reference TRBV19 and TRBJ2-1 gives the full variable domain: DGGITQSPKYLFRKEGQNVTLSCEQNLNHDAMYWYRQDPGQGLRLIYYSQIVNDFQKGDIAEGYSVSREKKESFPLTVTSAQKNPTAFYLCASSNLAGAPRYNEQFFGPGTRLTVL.

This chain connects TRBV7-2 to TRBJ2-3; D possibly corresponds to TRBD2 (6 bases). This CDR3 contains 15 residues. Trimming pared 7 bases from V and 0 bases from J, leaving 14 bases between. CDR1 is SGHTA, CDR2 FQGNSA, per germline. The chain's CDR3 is CASTRGYLSTDTQYF. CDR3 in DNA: TGTGCCAGCACTCGGGGGTACCTTAGCACAGATACGCAGTATTTT.

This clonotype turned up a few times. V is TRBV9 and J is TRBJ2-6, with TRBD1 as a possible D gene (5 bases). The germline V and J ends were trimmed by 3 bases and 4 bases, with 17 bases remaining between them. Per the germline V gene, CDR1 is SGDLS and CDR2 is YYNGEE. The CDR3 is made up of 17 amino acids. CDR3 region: CASSDQFPGRGANVLTF. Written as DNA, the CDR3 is TGTGCCAGCAGCGATCAGTTCCCAGGGCGGGGGGCCAACGTCCTGACTTTC.

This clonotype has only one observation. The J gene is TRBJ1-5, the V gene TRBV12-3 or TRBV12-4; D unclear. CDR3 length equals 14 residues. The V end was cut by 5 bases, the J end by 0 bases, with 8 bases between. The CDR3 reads CASSRTLSNQPQHF. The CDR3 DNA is TGTGCCAGCAGTCGGACCCTTAGCAATCAGCCCCAGCATTTT.

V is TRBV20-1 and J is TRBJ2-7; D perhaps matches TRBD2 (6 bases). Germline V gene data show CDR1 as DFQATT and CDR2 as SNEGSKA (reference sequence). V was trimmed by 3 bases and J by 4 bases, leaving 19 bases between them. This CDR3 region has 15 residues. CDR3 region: CSASGVGRGLYEQYF. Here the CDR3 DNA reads TGCAGTGCTAGTGGGGTAGGAAGGGGACTTTACGAGCAGTACTTC.

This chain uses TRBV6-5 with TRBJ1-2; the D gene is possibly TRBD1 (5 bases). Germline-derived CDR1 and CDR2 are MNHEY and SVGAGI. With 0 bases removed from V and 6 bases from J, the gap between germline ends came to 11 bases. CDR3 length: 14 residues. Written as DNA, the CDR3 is TGTGCCAGCAGTTACTCGCCGGGACTTGATGGCTACACCTTC. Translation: CASSYSPGLDGYTF.

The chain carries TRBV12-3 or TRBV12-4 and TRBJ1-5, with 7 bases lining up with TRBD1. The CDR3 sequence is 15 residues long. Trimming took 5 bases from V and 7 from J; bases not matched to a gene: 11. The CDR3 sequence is CASSIGGSWGQPQHF. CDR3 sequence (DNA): TGTGCCAGCAGTATAGGGGGCTCATGGGGCCAGCCCCAGCATTTT.

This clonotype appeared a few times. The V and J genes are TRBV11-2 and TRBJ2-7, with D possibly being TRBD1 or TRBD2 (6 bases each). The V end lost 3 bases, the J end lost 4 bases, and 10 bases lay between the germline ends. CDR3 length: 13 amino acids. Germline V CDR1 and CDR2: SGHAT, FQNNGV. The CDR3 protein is CASSFIGGYEQYV. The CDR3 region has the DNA TGTGCCAGCAGCTTCATAGGGGGGTACGAGCAGTACGTC.

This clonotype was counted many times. CDR3 in amino acids: CASSLMSGGRETQYF. CDR3 nucleotide sequence: TGTGCCAGCAGCCTAATGTCAGGGGGACGAGAGACCCAGTACTTC. The chain carries TRBV7-2 and TRBJ2-5; 7 bases match TRBD1. J gave up 4 bases and V 5 bases, and 10 bases lay outside the gene matches. This CDR3 has 15 amino acids. Germline loops: CDR1 SGHTA, CDR2 FQGNSA.

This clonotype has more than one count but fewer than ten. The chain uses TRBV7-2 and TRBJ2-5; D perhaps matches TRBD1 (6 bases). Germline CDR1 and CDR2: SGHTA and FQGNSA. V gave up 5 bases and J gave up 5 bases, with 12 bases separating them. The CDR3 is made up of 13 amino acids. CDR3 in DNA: TGTGCCAGCAGCCTCAACAGGGTGGAGACCCAGTACTTC. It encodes CASSLNRVETQYF.

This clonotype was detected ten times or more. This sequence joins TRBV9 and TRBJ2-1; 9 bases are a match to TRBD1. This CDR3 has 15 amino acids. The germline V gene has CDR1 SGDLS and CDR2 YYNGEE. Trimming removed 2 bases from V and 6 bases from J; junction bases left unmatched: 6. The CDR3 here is CASSVLPGQGNEQFF. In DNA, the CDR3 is TGTGCCAGCAGCGTGTTACCGGGACAGGGCAATGAGCAGTTCTTC.

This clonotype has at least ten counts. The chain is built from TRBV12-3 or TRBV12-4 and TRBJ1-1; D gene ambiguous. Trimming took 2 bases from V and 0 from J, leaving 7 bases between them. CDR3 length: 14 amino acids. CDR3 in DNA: TGTGCCAGCAGTTTACGGTTCATGAACACTGAAGCTTTCTTT. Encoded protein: CASSLRFMNTEAFF.

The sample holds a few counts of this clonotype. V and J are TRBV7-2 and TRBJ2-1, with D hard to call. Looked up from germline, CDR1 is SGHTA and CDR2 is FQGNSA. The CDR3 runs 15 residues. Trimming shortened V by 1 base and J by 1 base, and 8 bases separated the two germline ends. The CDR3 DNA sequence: TGTGCCAGCAGCTTAGAGGGTTGGTCCTACAATGAGCAGTTCTTC. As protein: CASSLEGWSYNEQFF.

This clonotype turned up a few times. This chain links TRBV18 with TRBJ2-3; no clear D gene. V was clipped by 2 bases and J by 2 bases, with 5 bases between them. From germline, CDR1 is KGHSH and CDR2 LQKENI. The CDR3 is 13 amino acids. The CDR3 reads CASSPVNTDTQYF. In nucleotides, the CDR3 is TGTGCCAGCTCACCAGTAAACACAGATACGCAGTATTTT.

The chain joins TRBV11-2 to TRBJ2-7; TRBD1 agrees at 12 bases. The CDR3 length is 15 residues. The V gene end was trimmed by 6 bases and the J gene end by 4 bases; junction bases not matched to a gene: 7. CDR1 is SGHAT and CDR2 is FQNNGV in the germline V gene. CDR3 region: CASRIPGQGAYEQYF. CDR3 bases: TGTGCCAGCAGAATTCCGGGACAGGGGGCGTACGAGCAGTACTTC. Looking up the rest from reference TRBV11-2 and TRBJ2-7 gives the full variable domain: EAGVAQSPRYKIIEKRQSVAFWCNPISGHATLYWYQQILGQGPKLLIQFQNNGVVDDSQLPKDRFSAERLKGVDSTLKIQPAKLEDSAVYLCASRIPGQGAYEQYFGPGTRLTVT.

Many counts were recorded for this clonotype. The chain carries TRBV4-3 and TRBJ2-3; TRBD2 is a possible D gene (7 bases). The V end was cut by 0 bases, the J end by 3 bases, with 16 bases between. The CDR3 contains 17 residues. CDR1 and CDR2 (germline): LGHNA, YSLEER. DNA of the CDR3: TGCGCCAGCAGCCAAGATTGGGTGGGGGGGCCAACAGATACGCAGTATTTT. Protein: CASSQDWVGGPTDTQYF.

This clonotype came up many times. This CDR3 reads CASSRGAGAQGDTQYF. In DNA, the CDR3 is TGTGCCAGCAGCCGCGGGGCGGGGGCCCAAGGGGATACGCAGTATTTT. The chain links TRBV5-4 to TRBJ2-3; D is perhaps TRBD2 (7 bases). Between the trimmed V and J ends, which lost 4 bases and 6 bases, there was a span of 21 bases. The CDR3 spans 16 residues. Germline CDR1 is SGHNT and CDR2 is YYREEE (reference sequence).

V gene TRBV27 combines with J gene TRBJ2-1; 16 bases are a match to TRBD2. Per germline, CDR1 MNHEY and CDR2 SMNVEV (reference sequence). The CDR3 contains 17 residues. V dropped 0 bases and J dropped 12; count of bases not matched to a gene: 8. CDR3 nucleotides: TGTGCCAGCAGTTTATCGGGACTAGCGGGGGGGCTGTTTGCGCAGTTCTTC. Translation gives CASSLSGLAGGLFAQFF.

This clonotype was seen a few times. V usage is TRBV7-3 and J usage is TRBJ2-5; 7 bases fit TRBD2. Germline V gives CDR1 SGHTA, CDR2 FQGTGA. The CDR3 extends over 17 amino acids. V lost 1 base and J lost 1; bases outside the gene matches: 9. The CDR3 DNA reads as TGTGCCAGCAGCTTAAGAGGGCTAGCGGAGATCCAAGAGACCCAGTACTTC. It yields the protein CASSLRGLAEIQETQYF.

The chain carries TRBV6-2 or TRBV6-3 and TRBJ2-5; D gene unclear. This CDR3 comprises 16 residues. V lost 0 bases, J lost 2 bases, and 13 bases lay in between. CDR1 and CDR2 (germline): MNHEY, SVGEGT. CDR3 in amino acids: CASSYSIGSIQETQYF. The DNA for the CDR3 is TGTGCCAGCAGTTACTCAATCGGCAGCATTCAAGAGACCCAGTACTTC.

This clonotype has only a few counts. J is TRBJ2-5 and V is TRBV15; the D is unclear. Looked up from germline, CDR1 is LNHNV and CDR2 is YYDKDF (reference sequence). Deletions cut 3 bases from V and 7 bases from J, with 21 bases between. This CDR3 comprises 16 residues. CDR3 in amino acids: CATSSSSGRRGGTQYF. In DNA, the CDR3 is TGTGCCACCAGCAGTTCCTCCGGGCGGCGTGGCGGGACCCAGTACTTC.

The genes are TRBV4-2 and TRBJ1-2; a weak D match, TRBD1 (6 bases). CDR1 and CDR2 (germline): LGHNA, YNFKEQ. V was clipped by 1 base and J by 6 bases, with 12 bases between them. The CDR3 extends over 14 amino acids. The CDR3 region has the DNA TGTGCCAGCAGCCAAGGAACAGGGCTCGATGGCTACACCTTC. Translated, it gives CASSQGTGLDGYTF.

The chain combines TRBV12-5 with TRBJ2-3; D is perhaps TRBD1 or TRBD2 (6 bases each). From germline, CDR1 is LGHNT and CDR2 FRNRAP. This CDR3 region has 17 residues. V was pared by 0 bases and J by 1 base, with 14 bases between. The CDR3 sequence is CASGLVRGKGGTDTQYF. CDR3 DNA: TGTGCTAGTGGTTTGGTACGGGGGAAGGGGGGCACAGATACGCAGTATTTT.

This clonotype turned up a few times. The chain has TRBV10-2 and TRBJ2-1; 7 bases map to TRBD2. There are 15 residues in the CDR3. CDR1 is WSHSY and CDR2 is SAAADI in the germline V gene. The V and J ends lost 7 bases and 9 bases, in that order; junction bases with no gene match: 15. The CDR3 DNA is TGCGCCAGCAATCATCGACTAGCCGACAGCGGTGAGCAGTTCTTC. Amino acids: CASNHRLADSGEQFF.